The T cell receptor (beta chain) under discussion was sequenced for a study of response to subunit inactivated influenza vaccine. Findings of the study overall: Every seasonal influenza vaccination brings in few new T cells, the authors suggested.

One entry per CDR3 protein, called by TCRdb with MiXCR from the RT-PCR reads. Of around 170,000 distinct CDR3 sequences in the sample, about 10% are singletons; the top ten hold roughly 40%. Germline lookup yields CDR1 SQVTM and CDR2 ANQGSEA. This CDR3 spans 13 amino acids. J lost 0 bases, V lost 6 bases, and 1 base had no gene match. With regard to this clonotype: The antigen is unknown.

This clonotype was obtained from a man between 45 and 75 years old who received an inactivated influenza vaccine. Specimen: CD8+ T cells sorted from PBMCs, collected roughly 24 months after vaccination. This chain joins TRBV29-1 and TRBJ1-3; 8 positions match TRBD1. The CDR3 spells CSVGQGSGNTIYF. CDR3 nucleotide sequence: TGCAGCGTCGGACAGGGCTCTGGAAACACCATATATTTT.